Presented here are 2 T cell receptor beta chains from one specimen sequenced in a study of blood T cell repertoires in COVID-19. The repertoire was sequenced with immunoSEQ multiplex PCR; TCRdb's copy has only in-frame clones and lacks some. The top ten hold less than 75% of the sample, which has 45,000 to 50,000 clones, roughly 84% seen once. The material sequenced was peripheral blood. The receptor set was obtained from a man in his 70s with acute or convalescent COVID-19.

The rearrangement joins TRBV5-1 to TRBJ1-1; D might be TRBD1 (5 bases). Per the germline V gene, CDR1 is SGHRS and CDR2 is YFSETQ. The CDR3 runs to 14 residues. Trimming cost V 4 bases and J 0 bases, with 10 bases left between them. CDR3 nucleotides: TGCGCCAGCAGCCCGGCGACAGTGAACACTGAAGCTTTCTTT. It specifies CASSPATVNTEAFF. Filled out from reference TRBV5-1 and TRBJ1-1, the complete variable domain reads KAGVTQTPRYLIKTRGQQVTLSCSPISGHRSVSWYQQTPGQGLQFLFEYFSETQRNKGNFPGRFSGRQFSNSRSEMNVSTLELGDSALYLCASSPATVNTEAFFGQGTRLTVV.

The CDR3 here is CASSTTGTPTYEQYF. Written as DNA, the CDR3 is TGCGCCAGCAGCACAACCGGGACTCCGACCTACGAGCAGTACTTC. The chain is built from TRBV5-1 and TRBJ2-7; D possibly corresponds to TRBD2 (6 bases). Germline loops: CDR1 SGHRS, CDR2 YFSETQ. Trimming left V 4 bases short and J 2 bases short, with 16 bases between. CDR3 length: 15 residues.